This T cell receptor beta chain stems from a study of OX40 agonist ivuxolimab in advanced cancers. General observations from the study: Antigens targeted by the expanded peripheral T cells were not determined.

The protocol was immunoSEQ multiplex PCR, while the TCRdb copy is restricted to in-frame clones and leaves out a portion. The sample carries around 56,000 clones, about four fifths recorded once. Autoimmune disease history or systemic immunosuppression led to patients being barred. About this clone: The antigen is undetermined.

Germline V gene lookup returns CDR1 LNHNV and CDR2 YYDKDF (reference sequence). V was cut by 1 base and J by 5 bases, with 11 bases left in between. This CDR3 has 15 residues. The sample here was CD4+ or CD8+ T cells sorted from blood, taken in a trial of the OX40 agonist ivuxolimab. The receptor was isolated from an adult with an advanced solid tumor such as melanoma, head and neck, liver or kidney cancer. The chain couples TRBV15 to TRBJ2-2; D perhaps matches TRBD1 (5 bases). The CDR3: CATSRGLGVTGELFF. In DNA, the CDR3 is TGTGCCACCAGCAGAGGATTAGGGGTTACCGGGGAGCTGTTTTTT.